This paragraph covers one TCR beta chain sequence. The antigen is unknown. This record belongs to a study of cytomegalovirus exposure and HLA in healthy donors. As for the study in general: About 180 million T cells yielded 100 million or so unique TCR beta sequences in earlier analysis.

The germline gives CDR1 MNHEY, CDR2 SMNVEV (reference sequence). V dropped 5 bases and J dropped 0 bases, with 23 bases sitting between them. This CDR3 has 19 residues. The PCR made use of 60 Vbeta and 13 Jbeta primers. Clones were read by immunoSEQ multiplex PCR, and TCRdb kept only the in-frame ones, dropping some. The data contain tens of thousands of clones, about 84% of them singletons. Findings and caveats of the study: Several V segments, TRBV6-2 and TRBV6-3 among them, could not be told apart and were dropped. Both high specificity and high sensitivity reportedly marked the classifier's diagnosis of cytomegalovirus status. Several of the most significant clusters appeared linked to common viral pathogens, based on a later analysis.

The specimen was PBMCs. V usage is TRBV27 and J usage is TRBJ2-4; a possible D gene is TRBD2 (5 bases). The origin of this receptor is a girl aged 2-10 years in good health and CMV-seropositive. The CDR3 is CASSTRQTPSGLAKNIQYF. CDR3 DNA: TGTGCCAGCAGTACTCGACAAACTCCCTCCGGACTAGCCAAAAACATTCAGTACTTC.